The T cell receptor beta chain under discussion was sequenced for a study of beta chain features in type 1 diabetes. Overall study: Sorted cells from all samples, numbering 95 million to 140 million, were examined.

The V gene lost 3 bases and the J gene lost 3 bases, with 13 bases spanning the gap. The CDR3 sequence is 15 residues long. Germline V lookup: CDR1 MDHEN, CDR2 SYDVKM. cDNA synthesis used the whole RNA isolate, giving expressed TCRB sequences. Assay: immunoSEQ multiplex PCR; the TCRdb copy retains only in-frame clones and omits some. The data show hundreds of thousands of clones, roughly 8.8% seen once. This clone was found a few times. Antigen: not known. Findings and caveats of the study: It was among patients, rather than healthy donors, that naive, central memory and Treg TCRB repertoires appeared more similar. Type 1 diabetes patients showed a moderate but significant shortening of TCRB CDR3s in all four CD4+ subsets. Since sequencing was performed on cDNA, cells with high TCR expression could be over-represented.

The sequence was obtained from a man aged 30-40 years with type 1 diabetes. The sequencing sample was made of central memory CD4+ T cells from blood. The chain links TRBV28 to TRBJ2-3, with TRBD1 as a possible D gene (6 bases). The CDR3 region is CASSFRGWGTDTQYF. CDR3 coding DNA: TGTGCCAGCAGTTTCAGGGGCTGGGGGACAGATACGCAGTATTTT.